One and the same sample provided the 16 T cell receptor beta chains below, sequenced in a study of T cells in Graves' hyperthyroidism and ophthalmopathy. From RNA transcripts, TCR beta CDR3 regions were amplified. During a first-round RT-PCR of the TCR CDR3, the HTBI primer set was used. TCRdb analysed the multiplex PCR reads with MiXCR anew, one entry per CDR3 protein. The data show a few hundred thousand distinct CDR3 sequences, about a fifth seen once. Sequencing was carried out using blood. The receptors stem from a man aged 18 to 30 with Graves' hyperthyroidism.

This clonotype was detected ten times or more. The V call is TRBV28, the J call TRBJ1-6; D call uncertain. Looked up from germline, CDR1 is MDHEN and CDR2 is SYDVKM. This CDR3 region has 13 residues. V was clipped by 8 bases and J by 4 bases, with 9 bases between them. The DNA for the CDR3 is TGTGCCAGCGGACCGTTTTATAATTCACCCCTCCACTTT. Protein product: CASGPFYNSPLHF.

This clonotype was counted once. The V gene is TRBV11-2, the J gene TRBJ2-5; 12 bases fit TRBD2. CDR1 SGHAT and CDR2 FQNNGV come from the germline V gene. V was pared by 2 bases and J by 4 bases, with 2 bases of the junction left unmatched. The CDR3 consists of 15 residues. The CDR3 bases are TGTGCCAGCAGCTTAACTAGCGGGGGGCGAGAGACCCAGTACTTC. It codes for CASSLTSGGRETQYF.

Regarding this clonotype: The CDR3 carries no conserved terminal phenylalanine or tryptophan, so it likely arises from a read error. This rearrangement joins TRBV28 to TRBJ1-5, with D perhaps TRBD1 (5 bases). V was cut by 3 bases and J by 0 bases, with 15 bases left in between. Looked up from germline, CDR1 is MDHEN and CDR2 is SYDVKM. This CDR3 comprises 17 residues. The CDR3 protein is CASSLSGDQYSNQPQHV. CDR3 coding DNA: TGTGCCAGCAGTTTGTCCGGGGACCAATATAGCAATCAGCCCCAGCATGTT.

This clonotype occurred a few times. The chain links TRBV5-1 to TRBJ2-7; 10 nucleotides line up with TRBD1. CDR3 length: 15 amino acids. V was clipped by 0 bases and J by 6 bases; unmatched bases: 6. Germline loops: CDR1 SGHRS, CDR2 YFSETQ. The DNA of the CDR3 is TGCGCCAGCAGCTTGGCTGGACAGGGGGAAGGCGAGCAGTACTTC. It specifies CASSLAGQGEGEQYF.

The chain recombines TRBV4-1 with TRBJ2-3; maybe TRBD1 (5 bases). The V end was cut by 0 bases, the J end by 7 bases, with 8 bases between. Germline CDR1 and CDR2: MGHRA and YSYEKL. CDR3 size: 13 residues. The CDR3 is CASSQDKGYTQYF. The CDR3 DNA is TGCGCCAGCAGCCAAGATAAGGGGTATACGCAGTATTTT.

The rearrangement joins TRBV6-2 or TRBV6-3 to TRBJ2-5, with 10 positions matching TRBD1. V lost 6 bases and J lost 4; bases outside the gene matches: 11. The germline gives CDR1 MNHEY, CDR2 SVGEGT. The CDR3 has 16 amino acids. The CDR3 DNA reads TGTGCCAGCAGATTTCATCGGACAGGGGGTGGAGAGACCCAGTACTTC. Protein sequence: CASRFHRTGGGETQYF.

This clonotype showed up just a few times. The CDR3 protein is CASSQDERDRGNTEAFF. CDR3 DNA: TGCGCCAGCAGCCAAGATGAGCGGGACAGGGGAAACACTGAAGCTTTCTTT. This chain uses TRBV4-1 with TRBJ1-1; 10 bases agree with TRBD1. CDR1 and CDR2 from the germline V gene are MGHRA and YSYEKL. The V segment lost 0 bases and the J segment 2 bases; nucleotides outside the gene matches: 6. The CDR3 contains 17 residues.

There are many counts of this clonotype. The V call is TRBV6-1, the J call TRBJ2-5; D is unclear. Germline CDR1 is MNHNS and CDR2 is SASEGT. CDR3 size: 13 residues. V lost 6 bases and J lost 7, with 15 bases in between. The CDR3 protein is CASSPGEKRTQYF. The CDR3 DNA sequence: TGTGCCAGCAGCCCCGGAGAGAAGCGGACCCAGTACTTC.

Concerning this clonotype: A much larger clone differs from this one at a single base, so this may be a read error. The chain has TRBV5-1 and TRBJ2-7; 8 bases are shared with TRBD1. This CDR3 comprises 14 residues. Germline V gene lookup returns CDR1 SGHRS and CDR2 YFSETQ. Here the CDR3 reads CAISLAGGEYEQYF. CDR3 DNA sequence: TGCGCCATCAGCCTGGCAGGGGGCGAGTACGAGCAGTACTTC.

At least ten counts were recorded for this clonotype. This rearrangement joins TRBV6-1 to TRBJ1-5; TRBD1 might be the D (6 bases). Trimming removed 1 base from V and 0 bases from J, with 19 bases in between. The CDR3 contains 19 residues. CDR1 MNHNS and CDR2 SASEGT come from the germline V gene. The CDR3 region has the DNA TGTGCCAGCAGTGAAGTTTGGGGGCTGGGGAAGGTTAGCAATCAGCCCCAGCATTTT. This translates into CASSEVWGLGKVSNQPQHF.

This clonotype was counted many times. A much larger clone lies one base from this, so it may be a read error. The chain recombines TRBV27 with TRBJ2-7, with TRBD1 as a possible D gene (5 bases). The CDR3 consists of 14 residues. The germline V gene has CDR1 MNHEY and CDR2 SMNVEV (reference sequence). Trimming took 5 bases from V and 3 from J, leaving 14 bases between them. CDR3 sequence: CASSPQGADYEQYF. CDR3 in DNA: TGTGCCAGCAGTCCCCAAGGGGCCGACTACGAGCAGTACTTC.

This clonotype was recorded many times. J is TRBJ2-5 and V is TRBV12-3 or TRBV12-4; D remains ambiguous. Trimming removed 4 bases at V and 5 bases at J, with 11 bases between. The CDR3 spans 13 residues. The CDR3 sequence: CASSSPNRETQYF. The CDR3 nucleotides read TGTGCCAGCAGTTCCCCCAACCGGGAGACCCAGTACTTC.

The chain carries TRBV20-1 and TRBJ2-2, with D perhaps being TRBD1 or TRBD2 (6 bases each). The CDR3 totals 14 residues. CDR1 and CDR2 from the germline V gene are DFQATT and SNEGSKA (reference sequence). The V end was cut by 6 bases, the J end by 4 bases, with 15 bases between. The CDR3 DNA reads TGCAGTGCCCAGAGGGGGGACTTCACCGGGGAGCTGTTTTTT. This translates into CSAQRGDFTGELFF.

This clonotype came up many times. The rearrangement links TRBV30 to TRBJ1-1; maybe TRBD1 (6 bases). Germline V gene lookup returns CDR1 GTSNPN and CDR2 SVGIG (reference sequence). Deletions cut 7 bases from V and 3 bases from J, with 9 bases between. CDR3 length: 11 amino acids. The CDR3 loop is CALRGDTEAFF. CDR3 DNA sequence: TGTGCCTTAAGGGGGGACACTGAAGCTTTCTTT.

The gene calls are TRBV29-1 and TRBJ1-2, with D tentatively TRBD1 (6 bases). Germline CDR1 SQVTM, CDR2 ANQGSEA. This CDR3 has 12 residues. Trimming stripped 3 bases from V and 5 bases from J, with 10 bases between. This CDR3 is CSVDRDTYGYTF. The DNA of the CDR3 is TGCAGCGTTGATAGGGACACATATGGCTACACCTTC.

This clonotype showed up many times. The chain links TRBV20-1 to TRBJ2-5; 11 bases match TRBD2. V trimming: 6 bases; J trimming: 3 bases; junction bases outside the gene matches: 3. The CDR3 totals 13 residues. From germline, CDR1 is DFQATT and CDR2 SNEGSKA (reference sequence). The CDR3 DNA is TGCAGTGCGACTAGCGGGAAAAAAGAGACCCAGTACTTC. It is translated as CSATSGKKETQYF.